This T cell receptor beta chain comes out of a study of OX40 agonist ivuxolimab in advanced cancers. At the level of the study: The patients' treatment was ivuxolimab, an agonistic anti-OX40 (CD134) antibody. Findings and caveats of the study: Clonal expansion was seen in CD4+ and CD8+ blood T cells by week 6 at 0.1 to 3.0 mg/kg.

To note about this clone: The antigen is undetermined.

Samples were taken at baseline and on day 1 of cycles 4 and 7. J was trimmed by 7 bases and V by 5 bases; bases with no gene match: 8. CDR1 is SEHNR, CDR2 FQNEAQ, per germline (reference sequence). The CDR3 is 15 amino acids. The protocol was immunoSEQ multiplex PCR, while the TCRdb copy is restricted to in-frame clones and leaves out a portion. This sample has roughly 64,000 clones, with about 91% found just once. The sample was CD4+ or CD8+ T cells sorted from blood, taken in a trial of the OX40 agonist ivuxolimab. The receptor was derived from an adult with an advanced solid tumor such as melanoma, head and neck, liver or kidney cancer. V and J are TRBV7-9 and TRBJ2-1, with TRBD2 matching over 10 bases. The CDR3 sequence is CASSPIAGGTNEQFF. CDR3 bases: TGTGCCAGCAGCCCCATAGCGGGAGGTACGAATGAGCAGTTCTTC.